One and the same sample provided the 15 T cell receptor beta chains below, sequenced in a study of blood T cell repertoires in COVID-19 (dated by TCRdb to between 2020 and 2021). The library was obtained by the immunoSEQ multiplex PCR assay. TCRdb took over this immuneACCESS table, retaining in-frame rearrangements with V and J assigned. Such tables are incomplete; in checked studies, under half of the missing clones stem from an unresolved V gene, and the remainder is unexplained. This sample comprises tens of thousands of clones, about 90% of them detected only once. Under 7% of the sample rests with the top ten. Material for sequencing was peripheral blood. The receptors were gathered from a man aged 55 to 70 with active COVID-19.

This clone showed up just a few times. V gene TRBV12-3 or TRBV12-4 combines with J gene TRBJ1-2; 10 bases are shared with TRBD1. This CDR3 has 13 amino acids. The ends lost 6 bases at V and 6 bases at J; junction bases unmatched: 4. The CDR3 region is CASSLTGGHGYTF. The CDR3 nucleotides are TGTGCCAGCAGCCTGACAGGGGGCCATGGCTACACCTTC.

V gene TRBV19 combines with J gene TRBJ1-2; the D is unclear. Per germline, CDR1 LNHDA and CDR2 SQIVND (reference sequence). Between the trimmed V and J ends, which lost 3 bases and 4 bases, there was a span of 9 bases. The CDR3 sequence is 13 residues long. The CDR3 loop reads CASSIGGTYGYTF. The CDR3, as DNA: TGTGCCAGTAGTATTGGAGGAACCTATGGCTACACCTTC.

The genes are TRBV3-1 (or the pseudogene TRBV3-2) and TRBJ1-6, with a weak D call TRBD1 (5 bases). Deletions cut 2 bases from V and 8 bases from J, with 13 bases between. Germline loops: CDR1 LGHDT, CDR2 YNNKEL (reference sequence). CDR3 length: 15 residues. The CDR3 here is CASSQRSGKDSPLHF. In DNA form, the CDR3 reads TGTGCCAGCAGCCAAAGGTCAGGGAAAGATTCACCCCTCCACTTT.

CDR3 in DNA: TGTGCCAGCAGCCCAAGGAGCGGGGGGGCAGATACGCAGTATTTT. Its protein is CASSPRSGGADTQYF. V and J are TRBV11-3 and TRBJ2-3; 10 bases agree with TRBD2. Germline-derived CDR1 and CDR2 are SGHNT and YENEEA. The CDR3 is 15 residues long. With 5 bases clipped from V and 4 bases from J, the junction kept 6 bases outside the gene matches.

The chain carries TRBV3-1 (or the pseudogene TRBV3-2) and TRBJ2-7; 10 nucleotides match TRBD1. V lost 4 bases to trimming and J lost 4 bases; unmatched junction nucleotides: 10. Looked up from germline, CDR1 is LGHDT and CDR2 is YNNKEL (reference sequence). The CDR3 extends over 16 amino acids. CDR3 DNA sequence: TGTGCCAGCAGCCCCCCCCGGGGACAGGGGTCTTACGAGCAGTACTTC. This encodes CASSPPRGQGSYEQYF.

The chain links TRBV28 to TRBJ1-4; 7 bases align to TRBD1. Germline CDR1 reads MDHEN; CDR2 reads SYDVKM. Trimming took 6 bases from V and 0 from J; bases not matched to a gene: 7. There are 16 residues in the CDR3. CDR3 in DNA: TGTGCCAGCAGACCACACCAGGGGGCAACTAATGAAAAACTGTTTTTT. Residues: CASRPHQGATNEKLFF.

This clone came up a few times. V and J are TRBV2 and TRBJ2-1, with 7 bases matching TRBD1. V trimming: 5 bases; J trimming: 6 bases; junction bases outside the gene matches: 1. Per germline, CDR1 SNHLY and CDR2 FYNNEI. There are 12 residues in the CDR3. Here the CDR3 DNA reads TGTGCCAGCAGTTACAGGGGCAATGAGCAGTTCTTC. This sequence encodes CASSYRGNEQFF.

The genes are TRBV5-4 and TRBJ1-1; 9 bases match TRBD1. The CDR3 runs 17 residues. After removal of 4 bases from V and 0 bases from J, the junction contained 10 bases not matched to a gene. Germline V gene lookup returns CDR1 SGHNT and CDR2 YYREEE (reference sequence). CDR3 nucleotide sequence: TGTGCCAGCAGCGAAGGGACAGGGCCTTACTTGAACACTGAAGCTTTCTTT. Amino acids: CASSEGTGPYLNTEAFF. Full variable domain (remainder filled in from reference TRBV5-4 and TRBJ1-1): ETGVTQSPTHLIKTRGQQVTLRCSSQSGHNTVSWYQQALGQGPQFIFQYYREEENGRGNFPPRFSGLQFPNYSSELNVNALELDDSALYLCASSEGTGPYLNTEAFFGQGTRLTVV.

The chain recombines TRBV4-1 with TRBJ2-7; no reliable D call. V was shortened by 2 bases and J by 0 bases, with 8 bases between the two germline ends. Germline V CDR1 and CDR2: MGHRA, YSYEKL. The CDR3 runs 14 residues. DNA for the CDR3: TGCGCCAGCAGCCAACCGTACAGCTCCTACGAGCAGTACTTC. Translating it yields CASSQPYSSYEQYF.

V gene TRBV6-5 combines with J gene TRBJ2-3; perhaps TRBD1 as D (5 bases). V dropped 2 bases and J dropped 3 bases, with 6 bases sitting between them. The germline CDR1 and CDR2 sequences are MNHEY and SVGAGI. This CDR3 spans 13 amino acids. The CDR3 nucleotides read TGTGCCAGCAGTTACCGACAGACAGATACGCAGTATTTT. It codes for CASSYRQTDTQYF.

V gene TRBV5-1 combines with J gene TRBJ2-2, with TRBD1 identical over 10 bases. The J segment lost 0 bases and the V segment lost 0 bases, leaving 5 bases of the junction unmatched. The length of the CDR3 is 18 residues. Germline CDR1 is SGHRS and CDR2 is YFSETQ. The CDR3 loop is CASSLGDRGLTNTGELFF. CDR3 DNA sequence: TGCGCCAGCAGCTTGGGGGACAGGGGCCTAACGAACACCGGGGAGCTGTTTTTT.

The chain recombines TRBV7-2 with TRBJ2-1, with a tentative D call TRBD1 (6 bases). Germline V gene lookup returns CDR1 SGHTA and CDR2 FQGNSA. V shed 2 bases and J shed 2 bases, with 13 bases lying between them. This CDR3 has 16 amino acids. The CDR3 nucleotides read TGTGCCAGCAGCTTAAGCACAGGGTTAACCTACAATGAGCAGTTCTTC. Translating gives CASSLSTGLTYNEQFF.

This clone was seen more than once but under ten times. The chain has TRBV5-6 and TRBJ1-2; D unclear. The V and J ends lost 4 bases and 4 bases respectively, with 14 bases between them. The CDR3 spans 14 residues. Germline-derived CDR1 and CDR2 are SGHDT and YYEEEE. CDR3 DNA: TGTGCCAGCAGCCGATCTGGACTGAGCTATGGCTACACCTTC. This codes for CASSRSGLSYGYTF.

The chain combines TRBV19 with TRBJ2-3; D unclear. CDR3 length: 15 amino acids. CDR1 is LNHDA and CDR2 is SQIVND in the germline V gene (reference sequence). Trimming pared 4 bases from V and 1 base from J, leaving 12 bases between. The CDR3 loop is CASSKSQSRTDTQYF. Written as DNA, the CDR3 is TGTGCCAGTAGTAAATCCCAGTCCCGCACAGATACGCAGTATTTT.

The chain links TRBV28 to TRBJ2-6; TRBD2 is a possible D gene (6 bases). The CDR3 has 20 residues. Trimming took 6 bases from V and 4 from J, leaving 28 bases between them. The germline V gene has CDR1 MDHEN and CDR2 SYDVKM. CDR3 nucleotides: TGTGCCAGCAGAGTTTCGAGCGGGCCTCATGTCCCCCCCGGGGCCAACGTCCTGACTTTC. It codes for CASRVSSGPHVPPGANVLTF.